What follows describes a single T cell receptor (beta chain). Its antigen is not known. Second-dose timings of about 4 or about 12 weeks were pooled. This record comes from a study of T cell responses to AZD1222 COVID-19 vaccine. Findings and caveats of the study: Most donors were white British and more were female, and clonal diversity was possibly underestimated. Regions 160-218 and 743-854 dominated among vaccine-associated CD4 TCRs spanning spike. Only six or seven AZD1222 recipients tested seropositive at baseline.

TCRdb's table, derived via immunoSEQ multiplex PCR, lists solely in-frame clones and lacks some. The repertoire holds tens of thousands of clones, with approximately 90% as singletons. CDR1 is LGHNT and CDR2 is FRNRAP in the germline V gene. This CDR3 has 16 amino acids. Trimming cost V 4 bases and J 4 bases, with 19 bases left between them. The receptor comes from an adult who received the AZD1222 COVID-19 vaccine. The chain combines TRBV12-5 with TRBJ1-1; weak D call: TRBD1 (6 bases). The source material was peripheral blood, sampled 28 days after the second AZD1222 dose. CDR3 protein: CASGSQVGGRGTEAFF. The CDR3 DNA reads as TGTGCTAGTGGTTCCCAAGTAGGGGGGCGCGGCACTGAAGCTTTCTTT.